The T cell receptor (beta chain) under discussion was sequenced for a study of CXCR4 blockade with PD-1 therapy in pancreatic cancer. The CDR3 contains 17 residues. Trimming took 2 bases from V and 6 from J, leaving 19 bases between them. CDR1 and CDR2 (germline): SGHNT, YENEEA. Sample share makes this clone medium-sized. Profiled with immunoSEQ multiplex PCR; TCRdb holds only in-frame clones, not every one. The sample consists of around 6,400 clones, 35% of them appearing once. Sequencing used tumor tissue. The rearrangement uses TRBV11-3 and TRBJ2-2; the D gene is possibly TRBD2 (6 bases). This TCR was sampled from a human donor with pancreatic ductal adenocarcinoma. The CDR3 DNA reads as TGTGCCAGCAGCTTAATTGCGGGGACTTACGGAGCCGGGGAGCTGTTTTTT. It specifies CASSLIAGTYGAGELFF.